This is a list of T cell receptor beta chains from one sample in a study of naive and memory T cell subsets. A single record per CDR3 protein comes from TCRdb applying MiXCR to the UMI-ligation and nested PCR reads. Of some 17,000 distinct CDR3 sequences listed, approximately 9% are singletons. Sequencing used central memory CD8+ T cells from blood. The source is a human donor in good health. Both conserved end residues are part of each CDR3. Each record gives: D gene, CDR3 length, clone size, V gene, J gene, CDR3 DNA, CDR3 protein. The D gene is left open where the match is weak. A row's size may be missing; if present it is once, few, many or a size class.

TRBD2,17,many,TRBV4-1,TRBJ2-7,TGCGCCAGCAAAGCCCACGCCGGGGACTACCGTCAAAACGAGCAGTACTTC,CASKAHAGDYRQNEQYF
.,10,.,TRBV21-1,TRBJ2-7,TGTGCCAGCAGCTTCTACGAGCAGTACTTC,CASSFYEQYF
.,16,many,TRBV11-2,TRBJ2-6,TGTGCCAGCAGCTTGGTAACAGGGACTGGGGCCAACGTCCTGACTTTC,CASSLVTGTGANVLTF
.,15,few,TRBV20-1,TRBJ2-3,TGCAGTGCTAGAGATTGGTCGGGGAGCACAGATACGCAGTATTTT,CSARDWSGSTDTQYF
.,13,.,TRBV4-1,TRBJ1-6,TGCGCCAGCAGCCATGTCTTACTGGCACCCCTCCACTTT,CASSHVLLAPLHF
TRBD2,14,many,TRBV20-1,TRBJ2-7,TGCAGTGCTAGAGATCCTGAGCGGGACCACGAGCAGTACTTC,CSARDPERDHEQYF
.,17,medium-sized,TRBV9,TRBJ2-3,TGTGCCAGCAGCGTAGAGAGTGGACTCACCGGCACAGATACGCAGTATTTT,CASSVESGLTGTDTQYF
.,16,many,TRBV6-2/TRBV6-3,TRBJ1-5,TGTGCCAGCAGTTACGATTCCTCGGGGGAGAGTCAGCCCCAGCATTTT,CASSYDSSGESQPQHF
TRBD2,14,medium-sized,TRBV6-2/TRBV6-3,TRBJ2-3,TGTGCCAGCACTACGGGAGGTAGCACAGATACGCAGTATTTT,CASTTGGSTDTQYF
TRBD1,14,many,TRBV10-3,TRBJ2-7,TGTGCCATCAGTGAGGAGGGACAGACCTACGAGCAGTACTTC,CAISEEGQTYEQYF
.,15,many,TRBV4-3,TRBJ2-6,TGCGCCAGCAGCCCTGGACCCTCTGGGGCCAACGTCCTGACTTTC,CASSPGPSGANVLTF
.,15,few,TRBV30,TRBJ2-2,TGTGCCTGGGCCCCAGGGGGACTGGGCACCGGGGAGCTGTTTTTT,CAWAPGGLGTGELFF
.,13,many,TRBV6-2/TRBV6-3,TRBJ2-1,TGTGCCAGCAGCTTTGCACAGTACAATGAGCAGTTCTTC,CASSFAQYNEQFF
.,17,many,TRBV4-3,TRBJ2-1,TGCGCCAGCAGCCAAGGGACTACCAAGAGCTCCTACAATGAGCAGTTCTTC,CASSQGTTKSSYNEQFF
TRBD2,17,large,TRBV13,TRBJ2-1,TGTGCCAGCAGCTCGAGTCCTATTAGCGGGAGGGGCGCTGAGCAGTTCTTC,CASSSSPISGRGAEQFF
.,14,medium-sized,TRBV20-1,TRBJ2-7,TGCAGTGCTAGAGGACTGGAGGGCAAATACGAGCAGTACTTC,CSARGLEGKYEQYF
.,11,many,TRBV10-3,TRBJ2-1,TGTGCCATCAGAGAGTACAATGAGCAGTTCTTC,CAIREYNEQFF